This T cell receptor beta chain was observed in a study of HIV-infected patients and healthy controls (dated by TCRdb to the mid-2010s). Inclusive of the bounding cysteine and phenylalanine, the CDR3 is 13 residues long. The entry retains the CDR3 DNA only, 39 bases that are in frame from base 1. CDR1 and CDR2 (ENHRY, SYGVKD) derive from the germline V gene. In regard to this clonotype: Its antigen remains unidentified. One junction end does not reproduce the germline sequence, and a read error may be involved.

The protocol used for the library was 5' RACE. TCRdb shows the sequencer as Illumina MiSeq. TCRdb handled the public reads itself, with Q25 trimming in fastp and clone calling in MiXCR, and kept productive beta chains. Each entry merges the rows of one CDR3 protein and shows their most common DNA and genes. The sample table contains approximately 64,000 distinct CDR3 sequences; only one count was recorded for over 15% of them. The ten largest clones represent about 1.5% of the sample. Specimen: CD4+ T cells from blood. The TCR originated in a human donor in good health. This receptor chain uses TRBV10-3 and TRBJ2-7; the D gene remains uncertain. The CDR3 reads CAIRDAGQYGQYF. The nucleotide sequence is TGTGCCATCAGAGACGCAGGCCAGTACGGGCAGTACTTC.